These 10 T cell receptor beta chains originate from one sample sequenced in a study of cytomegalovirus exposure and HLA in healthy donors. Use of 60 Vbeta and 13 Jbeta primers characterized the PCR. The data were produced by immunoSEQ multiplex PCR, yet TCRdb's version contains in-frame clones alone and is incomplete. The sample gives roughly 140,000 clones, 65% to 85% of which show up once; 2% to 3% is in the top ten. Sequenced sample: PBMCs. Receptor source: a male donor in good health and CMV-seronegative.

The chain joins TRBV28 to TRBJ1-2; D uncertain. The ends were cut back, 6 bases at V and 4 bases at J, with 6 bases in the middle. CDR1 and CDR2 (germline): MDHEN, SYDVKM. CDR3 length equals 11 residues. The CDR3: CASSRPYGYTF. CDR3 nucleotide sequence: TGTGCCAGCAGCCGTCCCTATGGCTACACCTTC.

V usage is TRBV18 and J usage is TRBJ2-1; D remains ambiguous. CDR1 is KGHSH and CDR2 is LQKENI in the germline V gene. The V and J ends lost 1 base and 0 bases respectively, with 10 bases between them. The length of the CDR3 is 16 residues. The CDR3 loop reads CASSPRLESSYNEQFF. CDR3 sequence (DNA): TGTGCCAGCTCACCACGACTCGAGAGCTCCTACAATGAGCAGTTCTTC. Based on the CDR3 plus reference TRBV18 and TRBJ2-1, the full variable domain is NAGVMQNPRHLVRRRGQEARLRCSPMKGHSHVYWYRQLPEEGLKFMVYLQKENIIDESGMPKERFSAEFPKEGPSILRIQQVVRGDSAAYFCASSPRLESSYNEQFFGPGTRLTVL.

J is TRBJ2-7 and V is TRBV2, with a tentative D call TRBD2 (5 bases). CDR1 SNHLY and CDR2 FYNNEI come from the germline V gene. The CDR3 is made up of 13 amino acids. Trimming cost V 7 bases and J 3 bases, with 13 bases left between them. The CDR3 spells CASTLTGSYEQYF. CDR3 DNA: TGTGCCAGCACCCTCACGGGAAGCTACGAGCAGTACTTC.

The chain links TRBV9 to TRBJ2-5, with D maybe TRBD1 (5 bases). The CDR3 length is 14 residues. CDR1 SGDLS and CDR2 YYNGEE come from the germline V gene. The ends were cut back, 0 bases at V and 5 bases at J, with 11 bases in the middle. The CDR3 reads CASSVVGASETQYF. In nucleotides, the CDR3 is TGTGCCAGCAGCGTAGTAGGGGCAAGTGAGACCCAGTACTTC.

V and J are TRBV7-9 and TRBJ2-1, with D possibly TRBD1 on 6 matching bases. Germline loops: CDR1 SEHNR, CDR2 FQNEAQ (reference sequence). This CDR3 region has 14 residues. V was cut by 5 bases and J by 7 bases, with 15 bases left in between. Here the CDR3 reads CASSTLGQSNEQFF. The CDR3 region has the DNA TGTGCCAGCAGCACTCTAGGACAGTCTAATGAGCAGTTCTTC.

The CDR3 reads CASSHPPEGGHEQFF. The CDR3 nucleotides read TGCGCCAGCAGCCACCCCCCGGAGGGAGGACATGAGCAGTTCTTC. This chain joins TRBV4-1 and TRBJ2-1; the D gene is possibly TRBD2 (6 bases). Germline V CDR1 and CDR2: MGHRA, YSYEKL. V shed 3 bases and J shed 8 bases, with 17 bases lying between them. The length of the CDR3 is 15 residues.

In this sample, this clone turned up a few times. The rearrangement uses TRBV4-3 and TRBJ1-1; TRBD1 matches at 8 bases. The V segment lost 0 bases and the J segment 1 base; nucleotides outside the gene matches: 4. Germline V gene data show CDR1 as LGHNA and CDR2 as YSLEER. The CDR3 is 16 residues long. This chain's CDR3 is CASSQDETGANTEAFF. In DNA form, the CDR3 reads TGCGCCAGCAGCCAAGACGAGACAGGGGCGAACACTGAAGCTTTCTTT.

The chain joins TRBV5-1 to TRBJ2-1; 8 nucleotides agree with TRBD1. The CDR3 loop spans 14 amino acids. The germline V gene has CDR1 SGHRS and CDR2 YFSETQ. The V and J ends lost 1 base and 8 bases, in that order; junction bases with no gene match: 5. Here the CDR3 reads CASSLRTGMDEQFF. CDR3 nucleotides: TGCGCCAGCAGCTTGAGGACAGGGATGGATGAGCAGTTCTTC.

The CDR3 region is CASSRSGSGADTQYF. The CDR3 nucleotides read TGCGCCAGCAGCCGTAGCGGGAGCGGGGCAGATACGCAGTATTTT. The chain links TRBV5-1 to TRBJ2-3, with 9 bases aligning to TRBD2. CDR1 is SGHRS, CDR2 YFSETQ, per germline. V trimming: 4 bases; J trimming: 4 bases; junction bases outside the gene matches: 7. CDR3 length: 15 amino acids.

Worth noting for this clone: This same CDR3 is encoded by further DNA sequences in the sample. The gene calls are TRBV27 and TRBJ1-5; D unclear. Looked up from germline, CDR1 is MNHEY and CDR2 is SMNVEV (reference sequence). Trimming pared 0 bases from V and 0 bases from J, leaving 6 bases between. The CDR3 covers 15 residues. CDR3 nucleotide sequence: TGTGCCAGCAGTTTATCCTCTATTAGCAATCAGCCCCAGCATTTT. This gives the protein CASSLSSISNQPQHF.